This T cell receptor (beta chain) comes out of a study of cytomegalovirus exposure and HLA in healthy donors. 60 Vbeta and 13 Jbeta primers were used in PCR. Sequenced by immunoSEQ multiplex PCR; TCRdb stores in-frame clones only, minus some. The sample shows about 190,000 clones, just under 80% of them seen only once. The CDR3 extends over 21 amino acids. A note on this clone: Its specificity is unknown.

Regarding the study as a whole: Excluded: some indistinguishable V segments such as TRBV6-2 and TRBV6-3.

The sequenced sample was PBMCs. This TCR came from a woman in her 30s in good health and CMV-seropositive. The genes are TRBV21-1 and TRBJ2-1; the table's D call, TRBD2, was not checked against the DNA. TRBV21-1 is marked as a pseudogene. The CDR3 DNA follows: TGTGCCAGCAGCAAGGTCGGTTCGAGGGGTGTCCAGCGGGAGGAAAACAATGAGCAGTTCTTC. This gives the protein CASSKVGSRGVQREENNEQFF.